This TCR beta chain was profiled in a study of glioma-infiltrating T cells. Amplification of TCR alpha and beta CDR3 regions from RNA used iRepertoire nested multiplex PCR. TCRdb called the multiplex PCR reads again in MiXCR, with one record for every CDR3 protein. The sample shows 400,000 or so distinct CDR3 sequences, 35% to 45% of them seen only once. With regard to this clonotype: Given a much more abundant clone one base away, this may be a read error.

The sample taken for sequencing was glioma tissue, nonneoplastic brain tissue, or PBMCs (not recorded which). The sequence derives from a human donor with low-grade glioma or glioblastoma, undergoing nonglioma brain surgery, or in good health (not recorded which).

This chain's CDR3 is CASSPEGNTQYF. CDR3 sequence (DNA): TGTGCCAGCAGCCCGGAAGGAAACACCCAGTACTTC. The chain carries TRBV6-2 or TRBV6-3 and TRBJ2-5; D not resolved. The CDR3 consists of 12 residues. Trimming pared 6 bases from V and 8 bases from J, leaving 13 bases between. Per germline, CDR1 MNHEY and CDR2 SVGEGT.